Below, one T cell receptor beta chain is given with its context. Its antigen remains unidentified. This CDR3 region has 16 residues. Germline V gene data show CDR1 as SEHNR and CDR2 as FQNEAQ (reference sequence). Trimming took 5 bases from V and 4 from J; bases not matched to a gene: 10. This sample stems from a study of post-analysis software for immune sequencing data. Turning to the study itself: The cohort encompassed relapsing-remitting, secondary progressive and progressive-relapsing multiple sclerosis disease courses.

Overall study findings and caveats: There was significantly lower normalized Chao1 diversity in multiple sclerosis patients than in controls. Patients carried roughly 5 TRBV segments more frequently than controls did, and TRBV5-6, TRBV5-1 and TRBV20-1 were among them.

cDNA libraries of TCR beta carried unique molecular identifiers. Each CDR3 protein gets one entry after TCRdb re-called the PCR reads with MiXCR. The table lists roughly 870,000 distinct CDR3 sequences, around 53% of them singletons. The TCR originated in a girl aged 10-17 years with multiple sclerosis. The chain links TRBV7-9 to TRBJ2-5; 10 nucleotides align to TRBD1. Sequenced: blood. In DNA, the CDR3 is TGTGCCAGCAGCCTCGGGACAGGGGCTGGGGGAGAGACCCAGTACTTC. It is translated as CASSLGTGAGGETQYF.